The rows below give T cell receptor beta chains drawn from one sample of a study of blood T cell repertoires in COVID-19. Generated by immunoSEQ multiplex PCR, the TCRdb table keeps only in-frame clones and is missing some. Here the sample spans roughly 150,000 clones, approximately 87% being singletons. The sample was peripheral blood. These receptors originate from a woman in her 70s with acute or convalescent COVID-19. Each CDR3 is given with its conserved first and last residue. A D gene is named only where the DNA matches it firmly. Some rows mark clone size as missing; the rest say once, few, many or name a class of expanded clone.

abundance: .; j_gene: TRBJ2-7; v_gene: TRBV10-3; d_gene: TRBD1; CDR3nt: TGTGCCATCCGACAGGGGACCGCTTCCTACGAGCAGTACTTC; CDR3aa: CAIRQGTASYEQYF
abundance: .; j_gene: TRBJ1-1; v_gene: TRBV7-9; d_gene: TRBD1; CDR3nt: TGTGCCAGCAGCTTCGTGACAGGGGGCGATGAAGCTTTCTTT; CDR3aa: CASSFVTGGDEAFF
abundance: .; j_gene: TRBJ1-2; v_gene: TRBV6-1; d_gene: .; CDR3nt: TGTGCCAGCAGTGAAGAAACAGACTATGGCTACACCTTC; CDR3aa: CASSEETDYGYTF
abundance: .; j_gene: TRBJ1-2; v_gene: TRBV29-1; d_gene: TRBD1; CDR3nt: TGCAGCGTCCCGGACAGGGTGATCTATGGCTACACCTTC; CDR3aa: CSVPDRVIYGYTF
abundance: .; j_gene: TRBJ2-7; v_gene: TRBV27; d_gene: .; CDR3nt: TGTGCCAGCAGTTTGCGGCAGGGAGGCGAGCAGTACTTC; CDR3aa: CASSLRQGGEQYF
abundance: .; j_gene: TRBJ2-2; v_gene: TRBV5-6; d_gene: .; CDR3nt: TGTGCCAGCAGCTTGTATGCGCCGGGGGACACCGGGGAGCTGTTTTTT; CDR3aa: CASSLYAPGDTGELFF
abundance: .; j_gene: TRBJ1-6; v_gene: TRBV18; d_gene: TRBD1; CDR3nt: TGTGCCAGCTCACCGGGGGCACGGGACAGGGGAGGATCACCCCTCCACTTT; CDR3aa: CASSPGARDRGGSPLHF
abundance: .; j_gene: TRBJ1-2; v_gene: TRBV14; d_gene: TRBD1; CDR3nt: TGTGCCAGCAGCCCAAGACAGGGGGATGGCTACACCTTC; CDR3aa: CASSPRQGDGYTF
abundance: .; j_gene: TRBJ2-3; v_gene: TRBV4-3; d_gene: TRBD2; CDR3nt: TGCGCCAGCAGCCAAGGGGGGGTAGCGGGAGTCGGCGATACGCAGTATTTT; CDR3aa: CASSQGGVAGVGDTQYF
abundance: .; j_gene: TRBJ2-1; v_gene: TRBV21-1; d_gene: .; CDR3nt: TGTGCCAGCAGCAACCGGCGGGGCGAGCAGTTCTTC; CDR3aa: CASSNRRGEQFF
abundance: once; j_gene: TRBJ1-4; v_gene: TRBV30; d_gene: .; CDR3nt: TGTGCCTGGAACGGAGCTGCCCTTAATGAAAAACTGTTTTTT; CDR3aa: CAWNGAALNEKLFF
abundance: .; j_gene: TRBJ2-2; v_gene: TRBV7-9; d_gene: TRBD1; CDR3nt: TGTGCCAGCAGCCCCAGGACAGGGGCCCCCCCAGGGGAGCTGTTTTTT; CDR3aa: CASSPRTGAPPGELFF
abundance: .; j_gene: TRBJ2-5; v_gene: TRBV4-1; d_gene: .; CDR3nt: TGCGCCAGCAGCCAAGAAGGTGGCCCCGCCGGGGCCCAGTACTTC; CDR3aa: CASSQEGGPAGAQYF
abundance: once; j_gene: TRBJ2-5; v_gene: TRBV4-2; d_gene: TRBD1; CDR3nt: TGTGCCAGCAGCCAAGATATGACAGGGGTAGAGACCCAGTACTTC; CDR3aa: CASSQDMTGVETQYF
abundance: .; j_gene: TRBJ1-1; v_gene: TRBV27; d_gene: .; CDR3nt: TGTGCCAGCAGCCCGCGGACGGCGGGGGTCACTGAAGCTTTCTTT; CDR3aa: CASSPRTAGVTEAFF
abundance: .; j_gene: TRBJ2-7; v_gene: TRBV13; d_gene: .; CDR3nt: TGTGCCAGCAGCTTAGGCGTCAGGGGCCCCTACGAGCAGTACTTC; CDR3aa: CASSLGVRGPYEQYF
abundance: few; j_gene: TRBJ1-1; v_gene: TRBV6-5; d_gene: .; CDR3nt: TGTGCCAGCAGTTACTCGAATCAGGGCAACACTGAAGCTTTCTTT; CDR3aa: CASSYSNQGNTEAFF
abundance: .; j_gene: TRBJ2-7; v_gene: TRBV24-1; d_gene: .; CDR3nt: TGTGCCACCAGTGCAGGGGCGGCCTACGAGCAGTACTTC; CDR3aa: CATSAGAAYEQYF
abundance: once; j_gene: TRBJ2-7; v_gene: TRBV5-1; d_gene: .; CDR3nt: TGCGCCAGCAGCTTGGAGAGGGACTCCTACGAGCAGTACTTC; CDR3aa: CASSLERDSYEQYF
abundance: once; j_gene: TRBJ2-3; v_gene: TRBV19; d_gene: .; CDR3nt: TGTGCCAGTAGTATCTTCTTGGGACTTACCACAGATACGCAGTATTTT; CDR3aa: CASSIFLGLTTDTQYF
abundance: .; j_gene: TRBJ1-4; v_gene: TRBV2; d_gene: TRBD1; CDR3nt: TGTGCCAGCAGTGAAGCGACAGGGTTTAATGAAAAACTGTTTTTT; CDR3aa: CASSEATGFNEKLFF
abundance: .; j_gene: TRBJ2-6; v_gene: TRBV7-9; d_gene: .; CDR3nt: TGTGCCAGCAGCTTAGGGGCAGGGGTCGGGGCCAACGTCCTGACTTTC; CDR3aa: CASSLGAGVGANVLTF
abundance: .; j_gene: TRBJ1-1; v_gene: TRBV5-1; d_gene: .; CDR3nt: TGCGCCAGCAGCTTGGGGGCCAGGGGGAACACTGAAGCTTTCTTT; CDR3aa: CASSLGARGNTEAFF
abundance: few; j_gene: TRBJ1-2; v_gene: TRBV4-1; d_gene: .; CDR3nt: TGCGCCAGCAGCCAAGAAGGCAGGGCGGCGGATGGCTACACCTTC; CDR3aa: CASSQEGRAADGYTF
abundance: .; j_gene: TRBJ2-5; v_gene: TRBV27; d_gene: .; CDR3nt: TGTGCCAGCAAGCAAGGGGGTCGCCAAGAGACCCAGTACTTC; CDR3aa: CASKQGGRQETQYF
abundance: .; j_gene: TRBJ1-4; v_gene: TRBV30; d_gene: TRBD1; CDR3nt: TGTGCCTGGAGTGGCCCCGGGACAGGGGGTGAAAAACTGTTTTTT; CDR3aa: CAWSGPGTGGEKLFF
abundance: .; j_gene: TRBJ2-7; v_gene: TRBV28; d_gene: TRBD2; CDR3nt: TGTGCCAGCAGTGCTAGCGGGAGGAACTCCTACGAGCAGTACTTC; CDR3aa: CASSASGRNSYEQYF
abundance: .; j_gene: TRBJ1-6; v_gene: TRBV6-5; d_gene: .; CDR3nt: TGTGCCAGCAGTTACTTGCAGAGGCTTGATTCACCCCTCCACTTT; CDR3aa: CASSYLQRLDSPLHF
abundance: .; j_gene: TRBJ2-7; v_gene: TRBV5-5; d_gene: .; CDR3nt: TGTGCCAGCAGCTTGTCGGCTCGGGAAATTTACGAGCAGTACTTC; CDR3aa: CASSLSAREIYEQYF
abundance: .; j_gene: TRBJ2-2; v_gene: TRBV11-3; d_gene: TRBD2; CDR3nt: TGTGCCAGCAGCTTAGGATGGCTAGCGGGAGATGTCGGGGAGCTGTTTTTT; CDR3aa: CASSLGWLAGDVGELFF
abundance: .; j_gene: TRBJ2-7; v_gene: TRBV24-1; d_gene: TRBD1; CDR3nt: TGTGCCACCAGTGCCCTAGGGACAGAGGGGAAGCAGTACTTC; CDR3aa: CATSALGTEGKQYF
abundance: .; j_gene: TRBJ2-3; v_gene: TRBV7-9; d_gene: TRBD2; CDR3nt: TGTGCCAGCAGCGCCCGGACTAGCGGGAGGTTAACAGATACGCAGTATTTT; CDR3aa: CASSARTSGRLTDTQYF
abundance: .; j_gene: TRBJ1-1; v_gene: TRBV21-1; d_gene: .; CDR3nt: TGTGCCAGCAGCAAGATCCGGTCGGCCAGCTTCGGGAGTGCGAACACTGAAGCTTTCTTT; CDR3aa: CASSKIRSASFGSANTEAFF
abundance: .; j_gene: TRBJ2-3; v_gene: TRBV6-5; d_gene: .; CDR3nt: TGTGCCAGCAGTACCCGGGACTTCCGCACAGATACGCAGTATTTT; CDR3aa: CASSTRDFRTDTQYF
abundance: .; j_gene: TRBJ2-7; v_gene: TRBV6-5; d_gene: .; CDR3nt: TGTGCCAGCAGTTACTTTCGCGAGCAGTACTTC; CDR3aa: CASSYFREQYF
abundance: .; j_gene: TRBJ2-7; v_gene: TRBV5-6; d_gene: TRBD2; CDR3nt: TGTGCCAGCAGCCCGGGAGGGGCGGAGCAGTACTTC; CDR3aa: CASSPGGAEQYF
abundance: .; j_gene: TRBJ1-6; v_gene: TRBV6-5; d_gene: .; CDR3nt: TGTGCCAGCAGCCCGGGTAGGGGGAATTCACCCCTCCACTTT; CDR3aa: CASSPGRGNSPLHF
abundance: .; j_gene: TRBJ1-1; v_gene: TRBV29-1; d_gene: TRBD1; CDR3nt: TGCAGCGTAGGACAGGGAGGGAACACTGAAGCTTTCTTT; CDR3aa: CSVGQGGNTEAFF
abundance: once; j_gene: TRBJ2-2; v_gene: TRBV4-1; d_gene: TRBD1; CDR3nt: TGCGCCAGCAGCCAAGCTGAGGGGGCTCGAACCGGGGAGCTGTTTTTT; CDR3aa: CASSQAEGARTGELFF
abundance: .; j_gene: TRBJ1-2; v_gene: TRBV18; d_gene: TRBD1; CDR3nt: TGTGCCAGCTCACCAATGACGGGACAGGGTACTAACTATGGCTACACCTTC; CDR3aa: CASSPMTGQGTNYGYTF
abundance: .; j_gene: TRBJ1-4; v_gene: TRBV15; d_gene: TRBD1; CDR3nt: TGTGCCACCAGCATCCCGGGGACAGGGGGCCGGGAAAAACTGTTTTTT; CDR3aa: CATSIPGTGGREKLFF
abundance: .; j_gene: TRBJ1-1; v_gene: TRBV29-1; d_gene: .; CDR3nt: TGCAGCGTTGCATCAGGGGAGAACACTGAAGCTTTCTTT; CDR3aa: CSVASGENTEAFF